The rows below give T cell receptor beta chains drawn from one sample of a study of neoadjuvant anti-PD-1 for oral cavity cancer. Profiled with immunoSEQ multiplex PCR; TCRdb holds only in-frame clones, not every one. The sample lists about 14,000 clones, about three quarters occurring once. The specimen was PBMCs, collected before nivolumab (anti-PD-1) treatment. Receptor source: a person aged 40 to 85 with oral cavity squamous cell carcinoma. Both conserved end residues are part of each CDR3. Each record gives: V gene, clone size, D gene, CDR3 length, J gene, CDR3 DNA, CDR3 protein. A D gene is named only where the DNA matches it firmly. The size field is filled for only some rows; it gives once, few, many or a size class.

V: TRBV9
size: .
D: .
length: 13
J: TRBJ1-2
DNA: TGTGCCAGCAGCGCCGACGGAAACTATGGCTACACCTTC
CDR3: CASSADGNYGYTF

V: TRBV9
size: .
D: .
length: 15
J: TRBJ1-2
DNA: TGTGCCAGCAGCCCTAGTGGCAGTTCTAACTATGGCTACACCTTC
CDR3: CASSPSGSSNYGYTF

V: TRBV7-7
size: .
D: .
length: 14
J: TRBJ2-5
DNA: TGTGCCAGCAGCTTAGTTGGGGGCGGGGAGACCCAGTACTTC
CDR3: CASSLVGGGETQYF

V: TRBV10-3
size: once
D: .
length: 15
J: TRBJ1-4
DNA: TGTGCCATCAGTGAGTCGGGGCAGGTAGGAGAAAAACTGTTTTTT
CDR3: CAISESGQVGEKLFF

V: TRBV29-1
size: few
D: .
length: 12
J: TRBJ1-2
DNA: TGCAGCGTTGGCGGTTTTAACTATGGCTACACCTTC
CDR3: CSVGGFNYGYTF

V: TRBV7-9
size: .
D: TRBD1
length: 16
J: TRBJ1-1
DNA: TGTGCCAGCAGGGGGCGACAGGGACAAGTGAACACTGAAGCTTTCTTT
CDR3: CASRGRQGQVNTEAFF

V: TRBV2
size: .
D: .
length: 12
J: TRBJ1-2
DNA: TGTGCCAGCAGTGCCGACCCCTATGGCTACACCTTC
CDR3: CASSADPYGYTF

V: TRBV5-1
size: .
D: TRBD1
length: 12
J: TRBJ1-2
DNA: TGCGCCAGCAGCGGGACAGCTTATGGCTACACCTTC
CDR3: CASSGTAYGYTF

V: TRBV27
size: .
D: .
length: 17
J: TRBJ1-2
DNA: TGTGCCAGCAGTGAGTCAGGGAATGGGGAAGCTAACTATGGCTACACCTTC
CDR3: CASSESGNGEANYGYTF

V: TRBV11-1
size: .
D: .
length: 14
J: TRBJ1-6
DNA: TGTGCCAGCAGCCGACAGGTATCTAATTCACCCCTCCACTTT
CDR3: CASSRQVSNSPLHF

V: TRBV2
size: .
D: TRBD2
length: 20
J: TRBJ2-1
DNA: TGTGCCAGCACCCCCGGTGGGGTAGCGGGGGGGCTTAGGTCCTACAATGAGCAGTTCTTC
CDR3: CASTPGGVAGGLRSYNEQFF

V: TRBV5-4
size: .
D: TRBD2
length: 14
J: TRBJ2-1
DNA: TGTGCCAGCAGCGTGACTAGCGGATACAATGAGCAGTTCTTC
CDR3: CASSVTSGYNEQFF

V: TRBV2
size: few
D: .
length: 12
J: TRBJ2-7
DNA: TGTGCCGCAGGGGCGCGGGGATACGAGCAGTACTTC
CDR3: CAAGARGYEQYF

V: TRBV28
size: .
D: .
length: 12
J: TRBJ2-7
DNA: TGTGCCAGCACCAAGCTCAAATACGAGCAGTACTTC
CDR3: CASTKLKYEQYF

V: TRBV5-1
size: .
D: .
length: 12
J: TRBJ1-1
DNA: TGCGCCAGCAGCTTGGCAGGGATTGAAGCTTTCTTT
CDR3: CASSLAGIEAFF

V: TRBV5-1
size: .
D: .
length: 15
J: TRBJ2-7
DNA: TGCGCCAGCTCCCGCGGGGACCCCCGATACAACGAGCAGTACTTC
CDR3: CASSRGDPRYNEQYF

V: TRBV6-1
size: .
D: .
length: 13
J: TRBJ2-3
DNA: TGTGCCAGCAGTGTAACAGGGTCGGATACGCAGTATTTT
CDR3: CASSVTGSDTQYF

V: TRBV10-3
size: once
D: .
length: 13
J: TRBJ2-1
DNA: TGTGCCATCAGTGACAGGGCGTTGAATGAGCAGTTCTTC
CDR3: CAISDRALNEQFF

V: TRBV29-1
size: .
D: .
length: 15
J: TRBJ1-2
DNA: TGCAGCGTTGAAGGGAGCTCGGCAGGGTTTCGTGGCTACACCTTC
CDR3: CSVEGSSAGFRGYTF

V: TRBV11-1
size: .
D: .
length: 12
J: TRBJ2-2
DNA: TGTGCCAGCAGCTTAACAGGCGGGGAGCTGTTTTTT
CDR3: CASSLTGGELFF

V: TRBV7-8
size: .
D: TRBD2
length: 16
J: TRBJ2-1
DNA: TGTGCCAGCAGCTTAGTCGCGGGACTAGTGATTCGAGAGCAGTTCTTC
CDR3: CASSLVAGLVIREQFF

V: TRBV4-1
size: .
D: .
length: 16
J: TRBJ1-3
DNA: TGCGCCAGCAGCCCAGTTGGGGCCAACTCTGGAAACACCATATATTTT
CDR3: CASSPVGANSGNTIYF

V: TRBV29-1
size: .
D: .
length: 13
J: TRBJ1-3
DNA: TGCAGCGTTGGAGCCGGGGTTGGAAACACCATATATTTT
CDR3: CSVGAGVGNTIYF

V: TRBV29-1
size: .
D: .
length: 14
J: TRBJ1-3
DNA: TGCAGCGCCAAAACGGTTAGATCTGGAAACACCATATATTTT
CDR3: CSAKTVRSGNTIYF

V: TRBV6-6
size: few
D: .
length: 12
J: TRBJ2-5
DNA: TGTGCCAGCATCGGGAGAGGGGGGACCCAGTACTTC
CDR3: CASIGRGGTQYF

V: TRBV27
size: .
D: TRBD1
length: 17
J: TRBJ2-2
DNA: TGTGCCAGCAGACCCCAAGGGCCAGGGGGTTCCACCGGGGAGCTGTTTTTT
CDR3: CASRPQGPGGSTGELFF

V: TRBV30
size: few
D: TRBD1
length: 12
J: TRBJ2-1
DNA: TGTGCCTGGAGTGAGCAGGGGGCGGATCAGTTCTTC
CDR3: CAWSEQGADQFF

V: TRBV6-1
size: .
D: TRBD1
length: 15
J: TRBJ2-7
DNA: TGTGCCATCCAAGGCCCGGGACAGGGAGCCTACGAGCAGTACTTC
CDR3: CAIQGPGQGAYEQYF

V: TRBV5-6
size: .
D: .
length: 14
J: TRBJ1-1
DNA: TGTGCCAGCAGTTTCGTGGGACAGAACACTGAAGCTTTCTTT
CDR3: CASSFVGQNTEAFF

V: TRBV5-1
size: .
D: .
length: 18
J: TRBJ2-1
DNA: TGCGCCAGCAGCTTGGTAGGGTCCACCATCCTCCACGACAATGAGCAGTTCTTC
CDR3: CASSLVGSTILHDNEQFF

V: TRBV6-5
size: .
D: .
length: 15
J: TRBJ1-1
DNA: TGTGCCAGCAGTTACTCCAGGGTGGGGGACACTGAAGCTTTCTTT
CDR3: CASSYSRVGDTEAFF

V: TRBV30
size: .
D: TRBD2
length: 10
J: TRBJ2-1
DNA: TGTGCCTGCTGGCGGGGGGTTCAGTTCTTC
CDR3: CACWRGVQFF

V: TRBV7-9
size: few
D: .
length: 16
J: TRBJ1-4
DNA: TGTGCCAGCAGCTTAGGAACCGGGACGGGTGGCGAAAAACTGTTTTTT
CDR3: CASSLGTGTGGEKLFF

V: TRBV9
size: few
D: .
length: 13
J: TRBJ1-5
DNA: TGTGCCAGCAGCGTAGCTACGGGGTCGCCCCAGCATTTT
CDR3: CASSVATGSPQHF

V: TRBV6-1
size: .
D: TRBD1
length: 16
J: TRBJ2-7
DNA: TGTGCCAGCAGTGAAGACCGATGGGCAGGGGGCTCCGAGCAGTACTTC
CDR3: CASSEDRWAGGSEQYF

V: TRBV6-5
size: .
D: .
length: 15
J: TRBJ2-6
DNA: TGTGCCAGCAGTTACGGCCGGTCTGGGGCCAACGTCCTGACTTTC
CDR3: CASSYGRSGANVLTF

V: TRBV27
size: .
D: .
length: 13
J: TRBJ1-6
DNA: TGTGCCAGCAGAAGACAATATAATTCACCCCTCCACTTT
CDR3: CASRRQYNSPLHF

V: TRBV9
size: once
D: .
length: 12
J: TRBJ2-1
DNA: TGTGCCAGCAGCCCCCGTCCAAATGAGCAGTTCTTC
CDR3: CASSPRPNEQFF

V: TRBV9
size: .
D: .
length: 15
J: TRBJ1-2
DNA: TGTGCCAGCAGCGTAGCGCGGGTGGCAGATTATGGCTACACCTTC
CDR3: CASSVARVADYGYTF

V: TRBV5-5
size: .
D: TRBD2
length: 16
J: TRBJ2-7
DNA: TGTGCCAGCAGCTTTCGTCGACTAGCGGGAGATCGCGAGCAGTACTTC
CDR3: CASSFRRLAGDREQYF

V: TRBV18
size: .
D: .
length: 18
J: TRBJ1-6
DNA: TGTGCCAGCTCACCATTTCGGGACACTCGCTCCTATAATTCACCCCTCCACTTT
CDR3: CASSPFRDTRSYNSPLHF

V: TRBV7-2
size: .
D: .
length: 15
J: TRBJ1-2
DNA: TGTGCCAGCAGCTCCATATTCGGGGGTCCCTATGGCTACACCTTC
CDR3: CASSSIFGGPYGYTF

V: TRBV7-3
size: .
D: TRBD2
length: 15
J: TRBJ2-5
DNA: TGTGCCAGCAGCTCTAGCGGGGTGTACCAAGAGACCCAGTACTTC
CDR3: CASSSSGVYQETQYF

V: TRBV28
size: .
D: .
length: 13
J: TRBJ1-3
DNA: TGTGCCAGCAGTACAGGGAATGGAAACACCATATATTTT
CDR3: CASSTGNGNTIYF

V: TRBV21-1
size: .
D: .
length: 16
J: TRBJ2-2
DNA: TGTGCCAGCAGCAATTGGGGCGTCGCGAACACCGGGGAGCTGTTTTTT
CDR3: CASSNWGVANTGELFF

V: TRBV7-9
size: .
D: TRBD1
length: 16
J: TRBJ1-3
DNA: TGTGCCAGCAGCCCGCGACAGGGGAGCTCTGGAAACACCATATATTTT
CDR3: CASSPRQGSSGNTIYF

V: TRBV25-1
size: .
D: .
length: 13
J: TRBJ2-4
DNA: TGTGCCAGCAGTTATGGGACCAGAGGAATTCAGTACTTC
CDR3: CASSYGTRGIQYF

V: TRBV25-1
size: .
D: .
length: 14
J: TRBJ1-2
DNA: TGTGCCAGCAGTGAATGGGGGACAACCTATGGCTACACCTTC
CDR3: CASSEWGTTYGYTF

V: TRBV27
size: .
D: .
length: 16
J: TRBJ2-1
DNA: TGTGCCAGCAGTTTATATCCAGGGAGCTCCTACAATGAGCAGTTCTTC
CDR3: CASSLYPGSSYNEQFF

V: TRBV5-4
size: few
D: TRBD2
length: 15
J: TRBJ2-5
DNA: TGTGCCAGCAGTCCCGGGGGAGGGAGCAGCGAGACCCAGTACTTC
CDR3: CASSPGGGSSETQYF

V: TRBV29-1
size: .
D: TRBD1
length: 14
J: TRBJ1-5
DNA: TGCAGCGCTACGACAGGGAACGGCAATCAGCCCCAGCATTTT
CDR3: CSATTGNGNQPQHF

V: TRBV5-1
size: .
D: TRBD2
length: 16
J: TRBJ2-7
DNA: TGCGCCAGCAGCGGGGACCCAGCGGGAGAGTTTCTCGAGCAGTACTTC
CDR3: CASSGDPAGEFLEQYF

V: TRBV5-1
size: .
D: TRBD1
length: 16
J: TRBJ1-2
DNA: TGCGCCAGCAGCTTCGGAACAGGGGCGGTAAACTATGGCTACACCTTC
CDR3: CASSFGTGAVNYGYTF

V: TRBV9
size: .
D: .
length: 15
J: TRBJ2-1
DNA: TGTGCCAGCAGCGTAGATGACGGGGGTTTCTCGCGGCAGTTCTTC
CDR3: CASSVDDGGFSRQFF